These 3 T cell receptor beta chains originate from one sample sequenced in a study of cytomegalovirus exposure and HLA in healthy donors. Researchers ran the PCR with 60 Vbeta and 13 Jbeta primers. TCRdb's table, derived via immunoSEQ multiplex PCR, lists solely in-frame clones and lacks some. Among 110,000 to 150,000 clones listed, around 73% were seen once. The sequenced sample was PBMCs. The receptors stem from a woman aged 35 to 49 in good health and CMV-seronegative.

The CDR3 nucleotides read TGTGCCAGCAGCCCGCACAGGGAGGGGTACAATGAGCAGTTCTTC. This sequence encodes CASSPHREGYNEQFF. This rearrangement joins TRBV7-3 to TRBJ2-1; D may be TRBD2 (7 bases). The length of the CDR3 is 15 residues. Germline assignment: CDR1 SGHTA and CDR2 FQGTGA. V was pared by 5 bases and J by 4 bases, with 15 bases between.

The V gene is TRBV27, the J gene TRBJ2-2; no clear D. Germline V gene data show CDR1 as MNHEY and CDR2 as SMNVEV (reference sequence). With 3 bases removed from V and 6 bases from J, the gap between germline ends came to 5 bases. The CDR3 length is 12 residues. CDR3 loop: CASSFLAGELFF. The DNA of the CDR3 is TGTGCCAGCAGTTTCCTAGCCGGGGAGCTGTTTTTT.

The CDR3 DNA is TGTGCCAGCAGTCCTCATAAGCAGGGAGGTGAAAAACTGTTTTTT. This sequence encodes CASSPHKQGGEKLFF. The V call is TRBV28, the J call TRBJ1-4, with a possible D match to TRBD1 (5 bases). V was cut by 5 bases and J by 7 bases, with 17 bases left in between. In germline, CDR1 is MDHEN, CDR2 SYDVKM. CDR3 size: 15 residues.